Each of the 10 T cell receptor beta chains below was sequenced from the same sample in a study of vaccination and CD4 T cells after COVID-19. The assay that was used to sequence DNA from cultured CD4+ T cells was the Oncomine TCR Beta short-read assay. Using its own MiXCR run on the PCR reads, TCRdb lists one record per CDR3 protein. The sample shows 20,000 to 25,000 distinct CDR3 sequences, roughly 40% of them seen only once. The time point: late sampling 161 to 241 days after vaccination in three convalescent patients. Treatment indicated: roughly 10-day PBMC culture with coronavirus spike peptide pools or control peptides (ViraFEST assay). Their antigens are not known. Here the sequenced sample was CD4+ T cells from blood, cultured in vitro, taken about 7 months after SARS-CoV-2 vaccination. The origin of the receptors is a human donor who had recovered from COVID-19.

This clonotype was picked up a small number of times. The chain combines TRBV20-1 with TRBJ1-1; 7 bases match TRBD1. The CDR3 runs 14 residues. The germline V gene encodes CDR1 DFQATT and CDR2 SNEGSKA (reference sequence). Germline trimming cut 3 bases from V and 1 base from J; bases unmatched to any gene: 5. This CDR3 reads CSASSWDRNTEAFF. CDR3 sequence (DNA): TGCAGTGCTAGTAGTTGGGACAGGAACACTGAAGCTTTCTTT.

CDR3 residues: CSARGSARGRETQYF. As DNA, the CDR3 is TGCAGTGCTAGGGGCTCCGCCAGGGGACGAGAGACCCAGTACTTC. The chain has TRBV20-1 and TRBJ2-5, with a weak D call TRBD1 (6 bases). V gave up 3 bases and J gave up 4 bases, with 18 bases separating them. Germline-derived CDR1 and CDR2 are DFQATT and SNEGSKA (reference sequence). The CDR3 is 15 amino acids.

The chain combines TRBV20-1 with TRBJ1-1; D is ambiguous. The V gene lost 2 bases and the J gene lost 11 bases, with 15 bases spanning the gap. The CDR3 has 12 amino acids. Per the germline V gene, CDR1 is DFQATT and CDR2 is SNEGSKA (reference sequence). CDR3 coding DNA: TGCAGTGCTAGATCCGACCGAGCCGGGGCTTTCTTT. Translation gives CSARSDRAGAFF.

CDR3 loop: CSARQGRWREQFF. The CDR3 nucleotides are TGCAGTGCTAGACAGGGGCGGTGGCGTGAGCAGTTCTTC. The J gene is TRBJ2-1, the V gene TRBV20-1; TRBD1 might be the D (6 bases). The germline V gene encodes CDR1 DFQATT and CDR2 SNEGSKA (reference sequence). V lost 2 bases, J lost 9 bases, and 14 bases lay in between. This CDR3 has 13 amino acids.

This clonotype was seen a handful of times. In DNA, the CDR3 is TGTGCCATCAGTGATTCCAGCGGGAGGGCCTACGAGCAGTACTTC. Its translation is CAISDSSGRAYEQYF. The chain combines TRBV10-3 with TRBJ2-7, with 10 positions matching TRBD2. The CDR3 totals 15 residues. CDR1 is ENHRY and CDR2 is SYGVKD in the germline V gene. V dropped 3 bases and J dropped 2; count of bases not matched to a gene: 4.

This chain uses TRBV30 with TRBJ2-3; 11 nucleotides match TRBD2. With 1 base clipped from V and 3 bases from J, the junction kept 6 bases outside the gene matches. The CDR3 contains 16 residues. CDR1 is GTSNPN, CDR2 SVGIG, per germline (reference sequence). The CDR3 DNA follows: TGTGCCTGGAGTGCCACTATAGCGGGAGGGACAGATACGCAGTATTTT. It is translated as CAWSATIAGGTDTQYF.

This clonotype was observed once. The chain has TRBV7-9 and TRBJ2-2; tentatively, D is TRBD1 or TRBD2 (5 bases each). CDR1 is SEHNR and CDR2 is FQNEAQ in the germline V gene (reference sequence). CDR3 size: 15 residues. V lost 5 bases, J lost 6 bases, and 16 bases lay in between. The CDR3 DNA follows: TGTGCCAGCAGCCCCGTGGGGGATGGCTCCGGGGAGCTGTTTTTT. Residues: CASSPVGDGSGELFF.

This sequence joins TRBV24-1 and TRBJ2-7, with D hard to call. The CDR3 spans 14 residues. Germline lookup yields CDR1 KGHDR and CDR2 SFDVKD. Between the trimmed V and J ends, which lost 3 bases and 9 bases, there was a span of 17 bases. The CDR3 region is CATSDTDGRRGQYF. CDR3 bases: TGTGCCACCAGTGATACGGACGGCCGCAGAGGGCAGTACTTC.

This chain uses TRBV28 with TRBJ2-7; D gene ambiguous. From germline, CDR1 is MDHEN and CDR2 SYDVKM. This CDR3 has 12 residues. The germline V and J ends were trimmed by 2 bases and 2 bases, with 4 bases remaining between them. CDR3 sequence (DNA): TGTGCCAGCAGTTTAAACCCCTACGAGCAGTACTTC. The encoded protein is CASSLNPYEQYF.

The chain employs TRBV4-2 and TRBJ1-5, with D perhaps TRBD1 (5 bases). In germline, CDR1 is LGHNA, CDR2 YNFKEQ. V lost 0 bases and J 11 bases, leaving 11 bases between the germline ends. The CDR3 contains 13 residues. The CDR3 DNA is TGTGCCAGCAGCCAAGAGAGGGGATCAGCCCAGCATTTT. This codes for CASSQERGSAQHF.